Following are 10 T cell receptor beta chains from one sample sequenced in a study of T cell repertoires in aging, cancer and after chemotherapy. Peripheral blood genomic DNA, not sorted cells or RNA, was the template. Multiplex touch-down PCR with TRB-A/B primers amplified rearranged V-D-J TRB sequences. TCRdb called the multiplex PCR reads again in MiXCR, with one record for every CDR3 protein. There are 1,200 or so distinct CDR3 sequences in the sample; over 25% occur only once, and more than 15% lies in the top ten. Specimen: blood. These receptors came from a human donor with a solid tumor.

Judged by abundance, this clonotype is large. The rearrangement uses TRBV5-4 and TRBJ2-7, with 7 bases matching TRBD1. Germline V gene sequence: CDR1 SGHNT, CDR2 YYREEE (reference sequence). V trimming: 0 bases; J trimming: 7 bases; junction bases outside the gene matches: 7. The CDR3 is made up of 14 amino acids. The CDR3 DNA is TGTGCCAGCAGCTTGGGAGCCAGGGGGATTGAGCAGTACTTC. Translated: CASSLGARGIEQYF.

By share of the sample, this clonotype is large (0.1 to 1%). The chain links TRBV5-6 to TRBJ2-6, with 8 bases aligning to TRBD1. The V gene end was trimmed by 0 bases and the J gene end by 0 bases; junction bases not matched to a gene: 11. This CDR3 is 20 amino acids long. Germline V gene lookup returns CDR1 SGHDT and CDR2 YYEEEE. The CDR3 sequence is CASSLVTDRARHSGANVLTF. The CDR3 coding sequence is TGTGCCAGCAGCTTGGTTACGGACAGGGCACGACACTCTGGGGCCAACGTCCTGACTTTC. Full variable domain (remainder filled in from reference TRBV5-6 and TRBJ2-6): DAGVTQSPTHLIKTRGQQVTLRCSPKSGHDTVSWYQQALGQGPQFIFQYYEEEERQRGNFPDRFSGHQFPNYSSELNVNALLLGDSALYLCASSLVTDRARHSGANVLTFGAGSRLTVL.

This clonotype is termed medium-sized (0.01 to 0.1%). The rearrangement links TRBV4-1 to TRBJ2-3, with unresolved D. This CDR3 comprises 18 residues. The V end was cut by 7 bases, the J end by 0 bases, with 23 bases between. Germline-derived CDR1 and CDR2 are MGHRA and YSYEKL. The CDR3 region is CASTSLFFKTASTDTQYF. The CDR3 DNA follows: TGCGCCAGCACCTCACTATTCTTTAAAACCGCTAGCACAGATACGCAGTATTTT.

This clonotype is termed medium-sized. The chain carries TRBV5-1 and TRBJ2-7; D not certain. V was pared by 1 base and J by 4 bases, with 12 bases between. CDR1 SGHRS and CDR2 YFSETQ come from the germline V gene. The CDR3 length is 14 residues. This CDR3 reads CASSLTGLAYEQYF. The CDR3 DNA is TGCGCCAGCAGCTTGACTGGCTTAGCTTACGAGCAGTACTTC. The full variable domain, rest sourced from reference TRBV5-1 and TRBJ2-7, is KAGVTQTPRYLIKTRGQQVTLSCSPISGHRSVSWYQQTPGQGLQFLFEYFSETQRNKGNFPGRFSGRQFSNSRSEMNVSTLELGDSALYLCASSLTGLAYEQYFGPGTRLTVT.

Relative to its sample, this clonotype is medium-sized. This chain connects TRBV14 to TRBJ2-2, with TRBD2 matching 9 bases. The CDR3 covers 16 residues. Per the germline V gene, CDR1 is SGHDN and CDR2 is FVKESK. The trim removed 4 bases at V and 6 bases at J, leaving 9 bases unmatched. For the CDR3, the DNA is TGTGCCAGCAGCCGTCCCCTGGCGGGGGGGCCCGGGGAGCTGTTTTTT. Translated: CASSRPLAGGPGELFF.

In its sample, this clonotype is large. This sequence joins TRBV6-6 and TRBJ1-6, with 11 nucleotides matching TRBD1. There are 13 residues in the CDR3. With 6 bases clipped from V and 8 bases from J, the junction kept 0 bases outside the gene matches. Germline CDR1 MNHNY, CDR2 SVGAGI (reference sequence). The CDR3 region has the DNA TGTGCCAGCAGGGGACAGGGGGATTCACCCCTCCACTTT. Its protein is CASRGQGDSPLHF.

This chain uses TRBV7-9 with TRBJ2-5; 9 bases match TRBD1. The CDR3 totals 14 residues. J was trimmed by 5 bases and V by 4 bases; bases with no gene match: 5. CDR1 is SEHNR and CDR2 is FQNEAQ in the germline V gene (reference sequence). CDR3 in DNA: TGTGCCAGCAGCTCAAACAGGGGGCGGGAGACCCAGTACTTC. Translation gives CASSSNRGRETQYF.

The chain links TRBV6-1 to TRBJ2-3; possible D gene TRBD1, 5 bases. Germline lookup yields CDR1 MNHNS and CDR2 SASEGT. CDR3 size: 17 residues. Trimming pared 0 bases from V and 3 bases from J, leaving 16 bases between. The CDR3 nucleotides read TGTGCCAGCAGTGAAGCTAGCTGGGGCTCCTGGACAGATACGCAGTATTTT. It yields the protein CASSEASWGSWTDTQYF.

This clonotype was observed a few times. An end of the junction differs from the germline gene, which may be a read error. The CDR3 region is CASSLGLASCEQYF. CDR3 sequence (DNA): TGTGCCAGCAGCTTAGGGCTAGCCTCCTGCGAGCAGTACTTC. This sequence joins TRBV7-3 and TRBJ2-7; the D gene is possibly TRBD2 (5 bases). Germline assignment: CDR1 SGHTA and CDR2 FQGTGA. The CDR3 spans 14 residues.

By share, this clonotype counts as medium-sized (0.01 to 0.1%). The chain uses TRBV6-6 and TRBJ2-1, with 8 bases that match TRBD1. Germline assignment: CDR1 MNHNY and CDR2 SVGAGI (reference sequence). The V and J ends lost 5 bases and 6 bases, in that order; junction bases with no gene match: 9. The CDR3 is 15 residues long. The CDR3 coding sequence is TGTGCCAGCAGTGCCGTGGGACAGGCCGGCAATGAGCAGTTCTTC. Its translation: CASSAVGQAGNEQFF.